The rows below give T cell receptor beta chains drawn from one sample of a study of blood T cell repertoires in COVID-19. The method was immunoSEQ multiplex PCR; TCRdb's version includes in-frame clones alone and lacks a portion of them. The repertoire holds roughly 140,000 clones, with 85% as singletons. The sequencing input was peripheral blood. The receptors here all came from a woman in her fifties or sixties with COVID-19, enrolled during active disease. Both conserved end residues are part of each CDR3. The D gene is left open where the match is weak. Clone size, where shown, is once, few, many, or a class for clones that have expanded.

- | TRBJ1-1 | TRBV19 | 15 | few | CATGLKGIVWTEAFF | TGTGCCACTGGCCTCAAGGGGATCGTTTGGACTGAAGCTTTCTTT
- | TRBJ2-1 | TRBV11-1 | 12 | - | CASSIQGNEQFF | TGTGCCAGCTCTATACAGGGAAATGAGCAGTTCTTC
- | TRBJ1-1 | TRBV5-1 | 13 | - | CASSTSFRTEAFF | TGCGCCAGCAGCACCAGTTTCAGGACTGAAGCTTTCTTT
TRBD2 | TRBJ2-1 | TRBV5-6 | 19 | - | CASSPLLTSAGATYNEQFF | TGTGCCAGCAGCCCCCTCCTGACTAGCGCGGGGGCAACCTACAATGAGCAGTTCTTC
- | TRBJ1-6 | TRBV27 | 18 | - | CASSRTARGNSRNSPLHF | TGTGCCAGCAGTCGAACCGCGCGGGGGAATTCGAGGAATTCACCCCTCCACTTT
- | TRBJ1-6 | TRBV5-1 | 13 | - | CASSFQGNSPLHF | TGCGCCAGCAGCTTCCAGGGCAATTCACCCCTCCACTTT
TRBD1 | TRBJ1-2 | TRBV6-5 | 13 | - | CASSGQVNYGYTF | TGTGCCAGCTCGGGACAGGTTAACTATGGCTACACCTTC
TRBD1 | TRBJ1-1 | TRBV18 | 16 | - | CASSQDRDRMNTEAFF | TGTGCCAGCTCACAGGACCGGGACAGGATGAACACTGAAGCTTTCTTT
TRBD1 | TRBJ1-5 | TRBV19 | 15 | - | CASRSDRGGNQPQHF | TGTGCCAGTAGATCCGACAGGGGGGGCAATCAGCCCCAGCATTTT
- | TRBJ1-5 | TRBV7-2 | 15 | - | CASSLGGGHNQPQHF | TGTGCCAGCAGCTTAGGGGGCGGCCATAATCAGCCCCAGCATTTT
- | TRBJ2-7 | TRBV7-9 | 15 | once | CASSLVAGRSYEQYF | TGTGCCAGCAGCTTAGTGGCGGGTCGCTCCTACGAGCAGTACTTC
- | TRBJ2-3 | TRBV24-1 | 13 | - | CATSDLDTDTQYF | TGTGCCACCAGTGACTTAGACACAGATACGCAGTATTTT
TRBD2 | TRBJ2-2 | TRBV25-1 | 16 | - | CASSEAGGQDTGELFF | TGTGCCAGCAGTGAAGCGGGGGGGCAGGACACCGGGGAGCTGTTTTTT
- | TRBJ2-2 | TRBV5-1 | 15 | - | CASSLTVLNTGELFF | TGCGCCAGCAGCCTGACAGTATTGAACACCGGGGAGCTGTTTTTT
TRBD1 | TRBJ1-4 | TRBV19 | 15 | - | CASSSGGTGGEKLFF | TGTGCCAGTAGTTCCGGTGGGACAGGGGGTGAAAAACTGTTTTTT
TRBD1 | TRBJ2-7 | TRBV6-5 | 13 | - | CATGTDLSYEQYF | TGTGCCACCGGGACAGATCTCTCCTACGAGCAGTACTTC
TRBD1 | TRBJ1-4 | TRBV29-1 | 14 | - | CSVEGTGMSEKLFF | TGCAGCGTTGAGGGGACAGGGATGTCTGAAAAACTGTTTTTT
- | TRBJ1-2 | TRBV11-2 | 15 | - | CASRAGQKSNYGYTF | TGTGCCAGCAGAGCTGGACAAAAATCCAACTATGGCTACACCTTC
- | TRBJ2-1 | TRBV11-2 | 12 | once | CASSLSQNEQFF | TGTGCCAGCAGCTTGTCGCAGAATGAGCAGTTCTTC
- | TRBJ1-2 | TRBV2 | 14 | - | CASRPPTGTGGYTF | TGTGCCAGCAGACCCCCAACAGGGACGGGTGGCTACACCTTC
TRBD2 | TRBJ2-2 | TRBV11-2 | 17 | - | CASSPGTSGRETGELFF | TGTGCCAGCAGCCCCGGGACTAGCGGGAGAGAAACCGGGGAGCTGTTTTTT
- | TRBJ1-2 | TRBV5-6 | 15 | - | CASSLGGQAGLGYTF | TGTGCCAGCAGCTTGGGAGGACAAGCGGGCTTAGGCTACACCTTC
- | TRBJ1-1 | TRBV13 | 15 | - | CASSFYRAEDTEAFF | TGTGCCAGCAGCTTTTACAGGGCCGAGGACACTGAAGCTTTCTTT
TRBD1 | TRBJ1-2 | TRBV14 | 15 | - | CASSRGDSGRYGYTF | TGTGCCAGCAGCCGGGGGGACAGCGGTAGATATGGCTACACCTTC
TRBD1 | TRBJ1-6 | TRBV7-3 | 14 | - | CASSVTGGNSPLHF | TGTGCCAGCAGCGTGACAGGGGGGAATTCACCCCTCCACTTT
- | TRBJ1-2 | TRBV4-2 | 13 | - | CASGAEADYGYTF | TGTGCCAGCGGGGCCGAAGCAGACTATGGCTACACCTTC
- | TRBJ1-1 | TRBV6-5 | 15 | - | CASSYSRWGGTEAFF | TGTGCCAGCAGTTACTCGCGGTGGGGGGGAACTGAAGCTTTCTTT
- | TRBJ2-1 | TRBV11-2 | 13 | - | CASSPGGINEQFF | TGTGCCAGCAGCCCAGGTGGAATCAATGAGCAGTTCTTC
- | TRBJ1-2 | TRBV10-3 | 14 | - | CAISGGDANYGYTF | TGTGCCATCAGTGGGGGGGATGCGAACTATGGCTACACCTTC
- | TRBJ2-2 | TRBV5-1 | 14 | - | CASQGLTDTGELFF | TGCGCCAGCCAGGGTTTAACGGACACCGGGGAGCTGTTTTTT
TRBD1 | TRBJ1-2 | TRBV7-9 | 15 | - | CASSYSGQGIYGYTF | TGTGCCAGCAGCTATTCGGGACAGGGGATCTATGGCTACACCTTC
- | TRBJ1-3 | TRBV19 | 19 | - | CASSEDPTKVVNSGNTIYF | TGTGCCAGTAGCGAGGACCCGACTAAGGTAGTAAACTCTGGAAACACCATATATTTT
- | TRBJ2-5 | TRBV3-1/TRBV3-2 | 16 | - | CASSAWAVSSGETQYF | TGTGCCAGCAGCGCCTGGGCAGTCAGCTCTGGAGAGACCCAGTACTTC
- | TRBJ1-5 | TRBV19 | 15 | - | CASSIVPDSNQPQHF | TGTGCCAGTAGTATAGTCCCAGATAGCAATCAGCCCCAGCATTTT
TRBD1 | TRBJ1-1 | TRBV3-1/TRBV3-2 | 14 | - | CASSQLNRGTEAFF | TGTGCCAGCAGCCAACTTAACAGGGGCACTGAAGCTTTCTTT
- | TRBJ1-4 | TRBV10-3 | 14 | - | CAISPTAGGEKLFF | TGTGCCATCAGTCCGACGGCGGGGGGTGAAAAACTGTTTTTT
TRBD1 | TRBJ1-2 | TRBV5-6 | 17 | - | CASHPQRGPGSNYGYTF | TGTGCTTCCCACCCGCAGAGGGGGCCCGGGTCTAACTATGGCTACACCTTC
- | TRBJ1-2 | TRBV10-3 | 13 | few | CAISESEVVGYTF | TGTGCCATCAGTGAGTCGGAGGTAGTCGGCTACACCTTC
TRBD1 | TRBJ2-7 | TRBV5-4 | 15 | - | CASSRRDRYSYEQYF | TGTGCCAGCAGTCGCAGGGACAGGTACTCCTACGAGCAGTACTTC
- | TRBJ2-1 | TRBV14 | 13 | - | CASSQERGGEQFF | TGTGCCAGCAGCCAGGAAAGGGGAGGTGAGCAGTTCTTC
- | TRBJ1-1 | TRBV10-3 | 12 | - | CAIRRSNTEAFF | TGTGCCATCAGGAGGAGTAACACTGAAGCTTTCTTT
- | TRBJ2-3 | TRBV9 | 15 | - | CASSVVGHNTDTQYF | TGTGCCAGCAGCGTCGTTGGACACAACACAGATACGCAGTATTTT
TRBD1 | TRBJ1-1 | TRBV5-1 | 12 | - | CASSLDRTKAFF | TGCGCCAGCAGCCTGGACAGGACGAAAGCTTTCTTT
- | TRBJ1-1 | TRBV14 | 19 | - | CASSQDLLIPGSGDTEAFF | TGTGCCAGCAGCCAAGATCTGCTTATCCCAGGGTCGGGGGACACTGAAGCTTTCTTT
- | TRBJ2-5 | TRBV7-8 | 16 | few | CASSLGPLLLQETQYF | TGTGCCAGCAGCTTAGGACCCTTACTACTCCAAGAGACCCAGTACTTC
- | TRBJ1-6 | TRBV10-2 | 13 | - | CASWGGYNSPLHF | TGCGCCAGCTGGGGGGGGTATAATTCACCCCTCCACTTT
TRBD1 | TRBJ1-1 | TRBV19 | 14 | - | CASSKDRGGTEAFF | TGTGCCAGTAGTAAGGACAGGGGAGGGACTGAAGCTTTCTTT
TRBD1 | TRBJ1-5 | TRBV6-1 | 17 | - | CASSESIDRAPSQPQHF | TGTGCCAGCAGTGAATCCATAGACAGGGCGCCCAGTCAGCCCCAGCATTTT
TRBD1 | TRBJ1-2 | TRBV18 | 14 | - | CASTGGLGTYGYTF | TGTGCCAGTACAGGGGGCTTAGGGACCTATGGCTACACCTTC
- | TRBJ1-6 | TRBV18 | 15 | - | CASSPAGSYNSPLHF | TGTGCCAGCTCACCGGCGGGCTCCTATAATTCACCCCTCCACTTT
- | TRBJ1-4 | TRBV5-1 | 19 | few | CASSPSGTQGGPTNEKLFF | TGCGCCAGCAGCCCGAGCGGGACTCAAGGGGGGCCAACTAATGAAAAACTGTTTTTT
- | TRBJ2-6 | TRBV5-1 | 15 | - | CASSLESSGANVLTF | TGCGCCAGCAGCTTGGAGAGCTCTGGGGCCAACGTCCTGACTTTC
TRBD1 | TRBJ1-3 | TRBV7-7 | 16 | - | CASSPGTGRSGNTIYF | TGTGCTAGCAGCCCCGGGACAGGTCGTTCTGGAAACACCATATATTTT
TRBD1 | TRBJ2-7 | TRBV5-1 | 14 | - | CASNRDRGPDEQYF | TGCGCCAGCAACCGTGACAGGGGGCCCGACGAGCAGTACTTC
- | TRBJ2-2 | TRBV4-1 | 15 | - | CASSQEASGTGELFF | TGCGCCAGCAGCCAAGAGGCCAGTGGCACCGGGGAGCTGTTTTTT